These 27 T cell receptor beta chains were sequenced from one sample in a study of cytomegalovirus exposure and HLA in healthy donors (dated by TCRdb to about 2017). Libraries were constructed by the immunoSEQ multiplex PCR assay. A mixture of 60 forward primers for TCR Vbeta segments and 13 reverse primers for TCR Jbeta segments was used in the multiplex PCR. TCRdb carries this immuneACCESS record with in-frame sequences only. Its versions omit some clonotypes, under half of them owing to an unresolved V gene in the studies checked, with the rest unexplained. Counted in this sample were 200,000 or so clones; over 65% of them appeared once. Of the sample, 1% to 1.5% is held by the ten largest clones. The sample was PBMCs. These receptor sequences come from a human donor in good health.

This chain uses TRBV4-1 with TRBJ2-1; the match to TRBD2 covers 8 bases. The CDR3 extends over 18 amino acids. Germline V lookup: CDR1 MGHRA, CDR2 YSYEKL. V trimming: 2 bases; J trimming: 2 bases; junction bases outside the gene matches: 11. CDR3 bases: TGCGCCAGCAGCCAAATTTTCGGGAGGGGGGCCCCCTACAATGAGCAGTTCTTC. Its protein product is CASSQIFGRGAPYNEQFF.

V gene TRBV11-1 combines with J gene TRBJ2-5; the D gene is possibly TRBD1 (6 bases). The CDR3 has 16 amino acids. Germline V gene data show CDR1 as SGHAT and CDR2 as FQDESV (reference sequence). V was shortened by 5 bases and J by 1 base, with 17 bases between the two germline ends. In nucleotides, the CDR3 is TGTGCCAGCAGCCCCCAAGGACAGATTGGCCAAGAGACCCAGTACTTC. This translates into CASSPQGQIGQETQYF. Full variable domain (rest looked up from reference TRBV11-1 and TRBJ2-5): EAEVAQSPRYKITEKSQAVAFWCDPISGHATLYWYRQILGQGPELLVQFQDESVVDDSQLPKDRFSAERLKGVDSTLKIQPAELGDSAMYLCASSPQGQIGQETQYFGPGTRLLVL.

This clone was detected once. The chain has TRBV6-6 and TRBJ2-3; TRBD2 agrees at 10 bases. V lost 8 bases to trimming and J lost 1 base; unmatched junction nucleotides: 3. This CDR3 has 14 amino acids. Looked up from germline, CDR1 is MNHNY and CDR2 is SVGAGI (reference sequence). Here the CDR3 reads CASGGLAGTDTQYF. For the CDR3, the DNA is TGTGCCAGCGGAGGACTAGCGGGCACAGATACGCAGTATTTT.

The chain links TRBV11-1 to TRBJ2-7; 7 bases are a match to TRBD2. Germline V lookup: CDR1 SGHAT, CDR2 FQDESV (reference sequence). The CDR3 runs to 13 residues. The J segment lost 4 bases and the V segment lost 1 base, leaving 1 base of the junction unmatched. For the CDR3, the DNA is TGTGCCAGCAGCTTAGTGGGAGGGTACGAGCAGTACTTC. The encoded protein is CASSLVGGYEQYF.

The genes are TRBV5-1 and TRBJ2-2; unclear D gene. CDR3 length equals 16 residues. Germline CDR1 SGHRS, CDR2 YFSETQ. V lost 4 bases, J lost 1 base, and 14 bases lay in between. In DNA, the CDR3 is TGCGCCAGCAGCCTGAGGCCGGGTGGGAACACCGGGGAGCTGTTTTTT. It is translated as CASSLRPGGNTGELFF. The variable domain in full, completed from reference TRBV5-1 and TRBJ2-2, reads KAGVTQTPRYLIKTRGQQVTLSCSPISGHRSVSWYQQTPGQGLQFLFEYFSETQRNKGNFPGRFSGRQFSNSRSEMNVSTLELGDSALYLCASSLRPGGNTGELFFGEGSRLTVL.

The chain couples TRBV2 to TRBJ2-1; perhaps TRBD2 as D (5 bases). CDR3 size: 12 residues. Trimming took 6 bases from V and 8 from J, leaving 11 bases between them. Per germline, CDR1 SNHLY and CDR2 FYNNEI. The CDR3 loop is CASRDYGDEQFF. CDR3 DNA: TGTGCCAGCAGAGACTACGGCGATGAGCAGTTCTTC.

The sample holds one count of this clone. The chain couples TRBV11-2 to TRBJ2-5, with a weak D call TRBD1 (6 bases). The V end was cut by 4 bases, the J end by 5 bases, with 11 bases between. The germline V gene has CDR1 SGHAT and CDR2 FQNNGV. CDR3 size: 13 residues. The CDR3 sequence is CASSSQGRETQYF. The CDR3 coding sequence is TGTGCCAGCAGCTCACAGGGAAGGGAGACCCAGTACTTC.

V gene TRBV18 combines with J gene TRBJ2-7, with 9 bases aligning to TRBD1. V shed 3 bases, J shed 4 bases, and the junction held 4 bases outside the gene matches. The CDR3 consists of 14 residues. Germline V lookup: CDR1 KGHSH, CDR2 LQKENI. CDR3 nucleotides: TGTGCCAGCTCACCGCCGACAGGGGGTTACGAGCAGTACTTC. Translation gives CASSPPTGGYEQYF. The complete variable domain, with remaining parts taken from reference TRBV18 and TRBJ2-7, reads NAGVMQNPRHLVRRRGQEARLRCSPMKGHSHVYWYRQLPEEGLKFMVYLQKENIIDESGMPKERFSAEFPKEGPSILRIQQVVRGDSAAYFCASSPPTGGYEQYFGPGTRLTVT.

The chain joins TRBV25-1 to TRBJ2-1, with 11 bases aligning to TRBD2. V was clipped by 1 base and J by 7 bases; unmatched bases: 9. Germline V gives CDR1 MGHDK, CDR2 SYGVNS. This CDR3 spans 17 amino acids. The CDR3: CASSEWGSSGRVNEQFF. In nucleotides, the CDR3 is TGTGCCAGCAGTGAATGGGGAAGTAGCGGGAGGGTTAATGAGCAGTTCTTC. Using reference TRBV25-1 and TRBJ2-1 for the parts outside the CDR3, the full variable domain is EADIYQTPRYLVIGTGKKITLECSQTMGHDKMYWYQQDPGMELHLIHYSYGVNSTEKGDLSSESTVSRIRTEHFPLTLESARPSHTSQYLCASSEWGSSGRVNEQFFGPGTRLTVL.

The chain has TRBV30 and TRBJ1-4, with D possibly TRBD1 on 5 matching bases. The CDR3 totals 12 residues. Between the trimmed V and J ends, which lost 7 bases and 7 bases, there was a span of 13 bases. Germline V gene sequence: CDR1 GTSNPN, CDR2 SVGIG (reference sequence). The CDR3 region is CAYKQDAEKLFF. The CDR3 nucleotides read TGTGCCTACAAACAGGACGCTGAAAAACTGTTTTTT.

The chain links TRBV7-9 to TRBJ2-7, with 11 bases matching TRBD2. After removal of 5 bases from V and 3 bases from J, the junction contained 3 bases not matched to a gene. CDR1 SEHNR and CDR2 FQNEAQ come from the germline V gene (reference sequence). This CDR3 comprises 14 residues. The CDR3 region is CASSILAGDYEQYF. The CDR3 DNA is TGTGCCAGCAGCATACTAGCGGGGGACTACGAGCAGTACTTC.

CDR3 DNA: TGTGCCAGCAGTTACTCGTCGTACGAGCAGTACTTC. Protein: CASSYSSYEQYF. The chain combines TRBV6-6 with TRBJ2-7; D ambiguous. In germline, CDR1 is MNHNY, CDR2 SVGAGI (reference sequence). The ends were cut back, 0 bases at V and 4 bases at J, with 4 bases in the middle. This CDR3 comprises 12 residues.

Only a few counts were recorded for this clone. This chain links TRBV5-1 with TRBJ1-1; TRBD1 might be the D (5 bases). Germline V gene sequence: CDR1 SGHRS, CDR2 YFSETQ. CDR3 size: 15 residues. Deletions cut 3 bases from V and 4 bases from J, with 16 bases between. The CDR3 spells CASSSGGTSGTEAFF. CDR3 bases: TGCGCCAGCAGCTCCGGGGGGACCTCTGGCACTGAAGCTTTCTTT. The variable domain in full, with the rest retrieved from reference TRBV5-1 and TRBJ1-1, is KAGVTQTPRYLIKTRGQQVTLSCSPISGHRSVSWYQQTPGQGLQFLFEYFSETQRNKGNFPGRFSGRQFSNSRSEMNVSTLELGDSALYLCASSSGGTSGTEAFFGQGTRLTVV.

V and J are TRBV5-1 and TRBJ2-1; D ambiguous. The CDR3 length is 15 residues. Per germline, CDR1 SGHRS and CDR2 YFSETQ. The germline V and J ends were trimmed by 7 bases and 4 bases, with 18 bases remaining between them. CDR3 loop: CASRNGPQLYNEQFF. Here the CDR3 DNA reads TGCGCCAGCCGTAACGGTCCTCAATTATACAATGAGCAGTTCTTC.

This sequence joins TRBV7-2 and TRBJ2-1, with TRBD2 identical over 9 bases. In germline, CDR1 is SGHTA, CDR2 FQGNSA. CDR3 size: 18 residues. Trimming took 5 bases from V and 4 from J; bases not matched to a gene: 15. CDR3 in amino acids: CASSLLASGLAPYNEQFF. In DNA, the CDR3 is TGTGCCAGCAGCCTATTAGCCTCGGGACTAGCTCCGTACAATGAGCAGTTCTTC.

This rearrangement joins TRBV21-1 to TRBJ1-5; the table names TRBD1, a call not compared with the DNA. TRBV21-1 counts as a pseudogene. The CDR3 loop spans 14 amino acids. The CDR3, as DNA: TGTGCCAGCAGTGATGGCTTCCAGGGACAGCCCCAGCATTTT. Residues: CASSDGFQGQPQHF.

The rearrangement uses TRBV2 and TRBJ2-1, with D hard to call. Germline V gives CDR1 SNHLY, CDR2 FYNNEI. The CDR3 sequence is 13 residues long. The germline V and J ends were trimmed by 6 bases and 5 bases, with 11 bases remaining between them. The CDR3 coding sequence is TGTGCCAGCAGAAAGCTAGAGCACAATGAGCAGTTCTTC. The encoded protein is CASRKLEHNEQFF.

The chain is built from TRBV27 and TRBJ2-5; tentative D call: TRBD1 (5 bases). CDR3 size: 15 residues. The V gene's germline CDR1 is MNHEY and CDR2 SMNVEV (reference sequence). The V end lost 5 bases, the J end lost 1 base, and 14 bases lay between the germline ends. CDR3 sequence reads: CASSRNTGGQETQYF. Written as DNA, the CDR3 is TGTGCCAGCAGTAGAAATACAGGCGGCCAAGAGACCCAGTACTTC.

V gene TRBV25-1 combines with J gene TRBJ1-2; D unresolved. Germline V lookup: CDR1 MGHDK, CDR2 SYGVNS. V lost 3 bases to trimming and J lost 4 bases, with 9 bases between them. The CDR3 loop spans 13 amino acids. The CDR3 bases are TGTGCCAGCAGTGAGCAGGCAGTCTATGGCTACACCTTC. Translated, it gives CASSEQAVYGYTF.

This chain links TRBV4-1 with TRBJ2-1, with 13 bases aligning to TRBD2. Per germline, CDR1 MGHRA and CDR2 YSYEKL. CDR3 length: 16 amino acids. With 1 base clipped from V and 8 bases from J, the junction kept 5 bases outside the gene matches. This chain's CDR3 is CASSQGLAGGNYEQFF. The CDR3 coding sequence is TGCGCCAGCAGCCAAGGACTAGCGGGAGGAAATTATGAGCAGTTCTTC.

The genes are TRBV5-1 and TRBJ1-4; 8 bases align to TRBD1. V lost 4 bases to trimming and J lost 0 bases; unmatched junction nucleotides: 5. The CDR3 covers 16 residues. Germline CDR1 and CDR2: SGHRS and YFSETQ. The CDR3: CASSPPTGATNEKLFF. Here the CDR3 DNA reads TGCGCCAGCAGCCCCCCGACAGGGGCAACTAATGAAAAACTGTTTTTT.

The rearrangement links TRBV30 to TRBJ2-3, with D tentatively TRBD2 (6 bases). The CDR3 is made up of 13 amino acids. V was pared by 4 bases and J by 3 bases, with 11 bases between. Germline assignment: CDR1 GTSNPN and CDR2 SVGIG (reference sequence). CDR3 protein: CAWTLGGTDTQYF. For the CDR3, the DNA is TGTGCCTGGACCCTGGGGGGAACAGATACGCAGTATTTT.

The chain carries TRBV5-1 and TRBJ2-5; D is unresolved. The V end was cut by 4 bases, the J end by 1 base, with 5 bases between. The CDR3 covers 12 residues. Germline V gene sequence: CDR1 SGHRS, CDR2 YFSETQ. The CDR3 is CASSPSQETQYF. DNA for the CDR3: TGCGCCAGCAGCCCGAGCCAAGAGACCCAGTACTTC.

The genes are TRBV5-1 and TRBJ2-6; D remains ambiguous. The germline V gene has CDR1 SGHRS and CDR2 YFSETQ. Trimming stripped 2 bases from V and 0 bases from J, with 9 bases between. The CDR3 consists of 16 residues. This chain's CDR3 is CASSFWAFSGANVLTF. CDR3 DNA sequence: TGCGCCAGCAGCTTTTGGGCGTTCTCTGGGGCCAACGTCCTGACTTTC.

J is TRBJ2-5 and V is TRBV4-1; 9 bases are a match to TRBD1. V was clipped by 3 bases and J by 11 bases; unmatched bases: 13. The length of the CDR3 is 15 residues. CDR1 is MGHRA and CDR2 is YSYEKL in the germline V gene. The CDR3 DNA follows: TGCGCCAGCAGCCAGTTCGGGACAGGGAACCGGGAGCAGTACTTC. This translates into CASSQFGTGNREQYF.

J is TRBJ1-3 and V is TRBV30, with 7 nucleotides matching TRBD1. Per the germline V gene, CDR1 is GTSNPN and CDR2 is SVGIG (reference sequence). This CDR3 comprises 16 residues. Germline trimming cut 2 bases from V and 0 bases from J; bases unmatched to any gene: 7. The CDR3 sequence: CAWSPPDRISGNTIYF. CDR3 in DNA: TGTGCCTGGAGTCCTCCGGACAGGATCTCTGGAAACACCATATATTTT.

This clone has just one count. J is TRBJ2-1 and V is TRBV2; unclear D gene. Germline CDR1 reads SNHLY; CDR2 reads FYNNEI. Trimming shortened V by 8 bases and J by 5 bases, and 10 bases separated the two germline ends. The CDR3 totals 12 residues. In DNA, the CDR3 is TGTGCCAGCGAGGTGTTCGACAATGAGCAGTTCTTC. Its protein product is CASEVFDNEQFF. Supplemented by reference TRBV2 and TRBJ2-1, the full variable domain reads EPEVTQTPSHQVTQMGQEVILRCVPISNHLYFYWYRQILGQKVEFLVSFYNNEISEKSEIFDDQFSVERPDGSNFTLKIRSTKLEDSAMYFCASEVFDNEQFFGPGTRLTVL.